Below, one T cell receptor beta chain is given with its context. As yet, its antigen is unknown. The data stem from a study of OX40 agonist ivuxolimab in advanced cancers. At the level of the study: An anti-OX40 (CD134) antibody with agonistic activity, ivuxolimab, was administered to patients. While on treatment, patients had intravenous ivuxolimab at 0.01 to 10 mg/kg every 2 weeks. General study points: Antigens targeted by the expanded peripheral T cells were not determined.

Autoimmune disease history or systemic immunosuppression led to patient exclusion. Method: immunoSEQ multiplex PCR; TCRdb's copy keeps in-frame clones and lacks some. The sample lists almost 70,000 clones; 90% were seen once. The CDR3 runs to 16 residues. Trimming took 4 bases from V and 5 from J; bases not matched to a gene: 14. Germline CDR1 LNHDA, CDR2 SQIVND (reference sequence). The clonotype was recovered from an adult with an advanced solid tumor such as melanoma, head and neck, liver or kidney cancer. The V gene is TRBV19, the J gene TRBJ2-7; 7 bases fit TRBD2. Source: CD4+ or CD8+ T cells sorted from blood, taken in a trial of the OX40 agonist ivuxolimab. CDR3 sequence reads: CASSTSPVGGFHEQYF. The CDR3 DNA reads TGTGCCAGTAGTACCTCCCCGGTGGGAGGGTTCCACGAGCAGTACTTC.